This TCR beta chain was documented in a study of blood T cell repertoires in COVID-19 (TCRdb year 2020). About the investigation overall: The collaborator samples originated in the United States, Italy and Spain and spanned the acute and convalescent phases of COVID-19. The material from the prospective study consisted of cDNA or gDNA derived from T cells, B-cell-depleted T cells, or PBMCs. Deeply sampled blood TCRbeta repertoires from subjects exposed to, actively infected with, or recovered from COVID-19 were included in the dataset. The repertoires were released in a freely available public database intended as a resource for research on the immune response to SARS-CoV-2. Samples were obtained from the ongoing ImmuneRACE study (first 160 participants) and from about 1,300 subjects provided by 6 global collaborators. A de-identified subject ID, COVID-19 status, age in years and sex were almost always included in the sample metadata. Where available, HLA class I and class II types were taken from metadata supplied by the sample provider and were not determined by assay-based typing. Study-wide findings and limitations: Clinical and demographic metadata were provided uncurated, with the amount varying by source and participant.

The immunoSEQ Assay, a bias-controlled multiplex PCR, was used to amplify TCRbeta CDR3 regions from genomic DNA. The authors processed their data as follows. Within the assay, amplification of reference gene primers was used to estimate how many nucleated cells each sample contained. Sequence reads were collapsed and filtered to measure the absolute abundance of every unique TCRbeta CDR3 rearrangement. For each sample, productive Simpson clonality was calculated as the square root of Simpson's diversity index across productive rearrangements. The table comes from immuneACCESS by way of TCRdb, which keeps in-frame sequences with V and J called. Part of the clones is missing from these tables; in studies checked, under half for an unresolved V gene and the rest for unknown reasons. V and J calls plus clone size are reproduced from that table; the DNA served to infer D and trimming. This sample gives under 200,000 clones in total; around 83% of them show up just once. The ten largest clones take up 0.99% of the sample.

The collaborating institutions used their own protocols to collect whole blood in K2EDTA tubes. Collaborator samples were shipped for TCRbeta analysis as frozen whole blood, isolated PBMCs, or DNA extracted from either sample type. Comment on this clone: Which antigen it targets is not known. No qualities accompany the bases; no much larger clone lies one base away.

The source of this sequence is a man aged 18 to 29 with acute or convalescent COVID-19. The sample consisted of peripheral blood.

The DNA is TGTGCCAGCAGGCAGACAGGGCAGTACGAGCAGTACTTC. Its coded protein is CASRQTGQYEQYF. Recombination linked TRBV6-5 to TRBJ2-7, and 7 junctional nucleotides match TRBD1. From the cysteine up to the phenylalanine, the CDR3 has a length of 13 residues. CDR3 DNA only is kept here, 39 bases in frame from base 1. In the germline V gene, CDR1 corresponds to MNHEY and CDR2 to SVGAGI. The junction shows trimming of 6 bases on V and 4 bases on J, and the gene matches do not reach 6 bases of it.